This TCR beta chain is from a study of blood T cell repertoires in COVID-19. In the authors' methods: Reference gene primer amplification in the assay estimated nucleated cell counts. Using immunoSEQ multiplex PCR, the repertoire was profiled, and TCRdb retains in-frame clones only, with some absent. The D gene and trimming were derived from the DNA, and the V and J assignments and clone size from that table. The sample lists 200,000 to 250,000 clones; almost 90% were seen once. The CDR3 consists of 15 residues. Germline V CDR1 and CDR2: MNHEY, SVGAGI. V was pared by 5 bases and J by 1 base, with 5 bases of the junction left unmatched.

This sequence was found in a man between 18 and 29 years old with active or convalescent COVID-19. The sample taken for sequencing was peripheral blood. The genes are TRBV6-5 and TRBJ2-3; 8 bases are shared with TRBD2. Here the CDR3 reads CASSPREGGTDTQYF. In DNA form, the CDR3 reads TGTGCCAGCAGTCCCCGGGAGGGCGGCACAGATACGCAGTATTTT.